The TCR beta chain described here comes from a study of T cell repertoires in cytomegalovirus infection. The overall study: Public TCR beta signature analysis indicated the presence of both CMV infection and matching HLA type. Study conclusions and caveats: CMV-specific TCR beta clonotypes restricted by HLA-C were the ones dominating the ex vivo response. Public TCR beta family frequency separated CMV-and-HLA carriers, including in an independent cohort.

TCRdb re-derived calls from the reads in MiXCR, one entry per CDR3 protein. The sample carries nearly 700,000 distinct CDR3 sequences, about 30% recorded once. This CDR3 region has 15 residues. V dropped 8 bases and J dropped 0 bases, with 14 bases sitting between them. Germline V gene lookup returns CDR1 MNHEY and CDR2 SVGAGI. Comments on this clonotype: Its specificity is unknown.

The material was cultured PBMCs, obtained from culture after CMV antigen stimulation. The V call is TRBV6-5, the J call TRBJ2-1; no clear D gene. The origin of this receptor is a human donor in good health (CMV status not recorded). Some clones in this sample may be carry-over from other donors' samples. As DNA, the CDR3 is TGTGCCAGCCCCCTAGGTGGTGGCTCCTACAATGAGCAGTTCTTC. Translation: CASPLGGGSYNEQFF.